This TCR beta chain is drawn from a study of T cell changes during pregnancy in multiple sclerosis. The assay was immunoSEQ multiplex PCR, and TCRdb's table has in-frame clones only and misses some. This table holds roughly 46,000 clones, about 94% found once. The germline V and J ends were trimmed by 1 base and 4 bases, with 12 bases remaining between them. The V gene's germline CDR1 is SGHNT and CDR2 YYREEE (reference sequence). CDR3 size: 15 residues. The chain couples TRBV5-4 to TRBJ1-3; a possible D gene is TRBD1 (5 bases). This clonotype was sampled from a female donor with multiple sclerosis, enrolled in a pregnancy study. The material was CD8+ T cells from peripheral blood mononuclear cells, obtained after pregnancy. CDR3 sequence reads: CASSLQGASGNTIYF. The DNA for the CDR3 is TGTGCCAGCAGCTTGCAAGGGGCGTCAGGAAACACCATATATTTT.